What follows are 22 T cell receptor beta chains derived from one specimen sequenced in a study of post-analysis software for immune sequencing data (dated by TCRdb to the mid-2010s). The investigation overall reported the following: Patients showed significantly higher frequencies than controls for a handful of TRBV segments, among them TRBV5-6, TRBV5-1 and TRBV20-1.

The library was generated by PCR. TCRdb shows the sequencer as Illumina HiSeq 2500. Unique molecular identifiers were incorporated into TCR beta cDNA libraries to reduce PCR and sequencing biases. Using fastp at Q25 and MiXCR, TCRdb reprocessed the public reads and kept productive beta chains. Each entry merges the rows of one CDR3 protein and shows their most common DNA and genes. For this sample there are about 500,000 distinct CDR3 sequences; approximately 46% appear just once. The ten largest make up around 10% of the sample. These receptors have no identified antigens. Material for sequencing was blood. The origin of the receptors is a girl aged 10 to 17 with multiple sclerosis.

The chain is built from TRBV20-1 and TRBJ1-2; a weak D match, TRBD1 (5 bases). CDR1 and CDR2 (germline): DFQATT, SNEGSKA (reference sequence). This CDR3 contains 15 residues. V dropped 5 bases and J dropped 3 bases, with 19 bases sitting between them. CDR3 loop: CSALLLDTIHYGYTF. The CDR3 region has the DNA TGCAGTGCTCTGTTGTTGGACACTATACACTATGGCTACACCTTC.

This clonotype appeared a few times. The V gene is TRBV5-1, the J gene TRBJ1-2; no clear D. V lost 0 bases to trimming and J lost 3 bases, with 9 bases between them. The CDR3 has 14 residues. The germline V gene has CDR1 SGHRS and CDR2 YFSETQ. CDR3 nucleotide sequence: TGCGCCAGCAGCTTGGAGGCGGGTTACTATGGCTACACCTTC. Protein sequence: CASSLEAGYYGYTF.

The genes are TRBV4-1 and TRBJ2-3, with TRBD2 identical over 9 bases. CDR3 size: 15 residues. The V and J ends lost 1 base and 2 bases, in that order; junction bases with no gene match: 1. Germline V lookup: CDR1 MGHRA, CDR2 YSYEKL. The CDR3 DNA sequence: TGCGCCAGCAGCCAAGTAGCGGGAGTCACAGATACGCAGTATTTT. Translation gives CASSQVAGVTDTQYF.

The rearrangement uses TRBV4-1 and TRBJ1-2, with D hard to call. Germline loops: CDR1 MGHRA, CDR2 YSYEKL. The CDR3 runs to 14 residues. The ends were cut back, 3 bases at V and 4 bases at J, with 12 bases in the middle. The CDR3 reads CASSQAASFYGYTF. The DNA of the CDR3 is TGCGCCAGCAGCCAGGCGGCCTCCTTCTATGGCTACACCTTC.

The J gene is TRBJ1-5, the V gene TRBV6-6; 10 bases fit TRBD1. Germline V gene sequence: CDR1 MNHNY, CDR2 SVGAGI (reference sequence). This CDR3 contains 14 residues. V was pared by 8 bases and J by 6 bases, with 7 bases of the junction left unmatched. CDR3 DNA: TGTGCCAGCGAACGGGACAGGGGTGGTCAGCCCCAGCATTTT. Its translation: CASERDRGGQPQHF.

Here the CDR3 reads CSATSGSYNEQFF. The CDR3 bases are TGCAGCGCAACTAGCGGTTCATACAATGAGCAGTTCTTC. The V and J genes are TRBV29-1 and TRBJ2-1, with 8 bases lining up with TRBD2. CDR3 length: 13 amino acids. The J segment lost 4 bases and the V segment lost 7 bases, leaving 6 bases of the junction unmatched. Germline-derived CDR1 and CDR2 are SQVTM and ANQGSEA.

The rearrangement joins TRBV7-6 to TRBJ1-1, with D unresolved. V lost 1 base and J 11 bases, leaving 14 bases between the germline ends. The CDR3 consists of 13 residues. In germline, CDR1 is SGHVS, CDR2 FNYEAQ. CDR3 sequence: CASSLDPTKGAFF. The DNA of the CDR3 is TGTGCCAGCAGCTTAGACCCTACTAAAGGCGCTTTCTTT.

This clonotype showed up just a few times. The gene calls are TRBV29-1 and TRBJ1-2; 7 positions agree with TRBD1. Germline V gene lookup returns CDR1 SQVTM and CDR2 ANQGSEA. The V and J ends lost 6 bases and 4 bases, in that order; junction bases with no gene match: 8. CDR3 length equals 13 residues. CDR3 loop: CSVGVGTAYGYTF. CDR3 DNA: TGCAGCGTCGGGGTCGGGACAGCCTATGGCTACACCTTC.

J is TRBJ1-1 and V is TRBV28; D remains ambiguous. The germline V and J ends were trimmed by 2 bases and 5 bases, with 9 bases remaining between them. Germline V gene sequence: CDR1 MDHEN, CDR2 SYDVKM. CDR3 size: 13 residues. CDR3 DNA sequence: TGTGCCAGCAGTTTAGACCAGGTAACTGAAGCTTTCTTT. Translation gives CASSLDQVTEAFF. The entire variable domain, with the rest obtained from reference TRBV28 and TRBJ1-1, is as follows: DVKVTQSSRYLVKRTGEKVFLECVQDMDHENMFWYRQDPGLGLRLIYFSYDVKMKEKGDIPEGYSVSREKKERFSLILESASTNQTSMYLCASSLDQVTEAFFGQGTRLTVV.

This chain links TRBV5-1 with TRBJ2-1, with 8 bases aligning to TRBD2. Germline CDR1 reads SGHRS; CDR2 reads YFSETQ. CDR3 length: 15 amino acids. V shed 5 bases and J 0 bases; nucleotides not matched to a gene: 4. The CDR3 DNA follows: TGCGCCAGCAGACCAACTAGCGGCTCCTACAATGAGCAGTTCTTC. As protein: CASRPTSGSYNEQFF.

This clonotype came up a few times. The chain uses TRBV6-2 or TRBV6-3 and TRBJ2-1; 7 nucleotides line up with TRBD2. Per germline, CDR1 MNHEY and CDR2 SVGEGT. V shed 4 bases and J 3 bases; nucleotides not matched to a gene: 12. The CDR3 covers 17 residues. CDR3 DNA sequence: TGTGCCAGCAGTTGGACTAGGTCCCTTTCTGTCTACAATGAGCAGTTCTTC. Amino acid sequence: CASSWTRSLSVYNEQFF.

DNA for the CDR3: TGTGCCAGCAGTTGGGGAACAGGGTACCAAGAGACCCAGTACTTC. Its translation: CASSWGTGYQETQYF. The chain has TRBV28 and TRBJ2-5, with D possibly TRBD1 on 6 matching bases. With 4 bases removed from V and 0 bases from J, the gap between germline ends came to 12 bases. Per the germline V gene, CDR1 is MDHEN and CDR2 is SYDVKM. The CDR3 loop spans 15 amino acids.

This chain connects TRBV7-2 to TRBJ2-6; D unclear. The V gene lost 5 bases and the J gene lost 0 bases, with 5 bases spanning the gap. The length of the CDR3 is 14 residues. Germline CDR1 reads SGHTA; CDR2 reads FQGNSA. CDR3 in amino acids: CASSANSGANVLTF. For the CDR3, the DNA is TGTGCCAGCAGCGCTAACTCTGGGGCCAACGTCCTGACTTTC.

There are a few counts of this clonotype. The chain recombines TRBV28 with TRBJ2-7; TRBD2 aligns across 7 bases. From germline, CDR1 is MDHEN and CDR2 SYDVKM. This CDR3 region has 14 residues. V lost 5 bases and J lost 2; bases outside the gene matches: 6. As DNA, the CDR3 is TGTGCCAGCAGTCAGCTAGCGGAAACCTACGAGCAGTACTTC. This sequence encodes CASSQLAETYEQYF. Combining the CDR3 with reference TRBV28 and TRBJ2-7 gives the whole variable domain DVKVTQSSRYLVKRTGEKVFLECVQDMDHENMFWYRQDPGLGLRLIYFSYDVKMKEKGDIPEGYSVSREKKERFSLILESASTNQTSMYLCASSQLAETYEQYFGPGTRLTVT.

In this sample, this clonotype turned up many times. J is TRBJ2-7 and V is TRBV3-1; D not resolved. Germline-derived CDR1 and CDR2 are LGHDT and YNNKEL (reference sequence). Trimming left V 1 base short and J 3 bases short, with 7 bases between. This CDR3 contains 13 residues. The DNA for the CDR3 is TGTGCCAGCAGCCAAGGTCCTTTCTACGAGCAGTACTTC. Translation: CASSQGPFYEQYF.

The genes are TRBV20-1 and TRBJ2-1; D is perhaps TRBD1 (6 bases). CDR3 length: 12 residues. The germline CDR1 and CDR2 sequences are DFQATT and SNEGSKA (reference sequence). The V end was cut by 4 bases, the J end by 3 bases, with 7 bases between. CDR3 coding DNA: TGCAGTGCTAAGACAGGCTACAATGAGCAGTTCTTC. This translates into CSAKTGYNEQFF.

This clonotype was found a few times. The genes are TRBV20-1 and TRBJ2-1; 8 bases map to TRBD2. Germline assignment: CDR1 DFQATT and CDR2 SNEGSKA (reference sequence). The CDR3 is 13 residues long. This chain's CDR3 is CRGTRTSSHEQFF. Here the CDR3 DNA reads TGCAGGGGGACCAGGACTAGCTCCCATGAGCAGTTCTTC.

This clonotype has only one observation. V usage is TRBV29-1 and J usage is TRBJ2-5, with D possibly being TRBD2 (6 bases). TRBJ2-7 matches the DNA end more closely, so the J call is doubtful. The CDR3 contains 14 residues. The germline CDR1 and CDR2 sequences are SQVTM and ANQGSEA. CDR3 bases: TGCAGCGTCCTATGGGGGGAGGATACCTACGAGCAGTACTTC. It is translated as CSVLWGEDTYEQYF.

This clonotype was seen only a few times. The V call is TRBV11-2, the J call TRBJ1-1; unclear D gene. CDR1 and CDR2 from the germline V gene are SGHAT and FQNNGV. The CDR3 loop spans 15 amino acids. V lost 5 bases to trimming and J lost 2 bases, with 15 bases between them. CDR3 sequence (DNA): TGTGCCAGCAGCGTATCCCGGACGTTTAACACTGAAGCTTTCTTT. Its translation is CASSVSRTFNTEAFF.

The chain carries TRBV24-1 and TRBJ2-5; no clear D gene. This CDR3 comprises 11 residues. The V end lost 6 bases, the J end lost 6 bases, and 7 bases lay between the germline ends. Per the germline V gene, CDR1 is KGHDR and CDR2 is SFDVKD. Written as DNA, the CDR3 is TGTGCCACCAGTACTCTACAGACCCAGTACTTC. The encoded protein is CATSTLQTQYF.

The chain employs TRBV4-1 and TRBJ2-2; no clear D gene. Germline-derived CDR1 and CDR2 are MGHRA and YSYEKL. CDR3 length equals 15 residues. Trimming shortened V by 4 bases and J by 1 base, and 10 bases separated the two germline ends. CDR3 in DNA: TGCGCCAGCAGCCTCCCCGTTGGGAACACCGGGGAGCTGTTTTTT. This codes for CASSLPVGNTGELFF.

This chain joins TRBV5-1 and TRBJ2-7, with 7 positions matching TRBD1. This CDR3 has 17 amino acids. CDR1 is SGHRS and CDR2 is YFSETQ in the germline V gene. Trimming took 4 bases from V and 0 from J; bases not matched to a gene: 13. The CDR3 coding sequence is TGCGCCAGCAGCCCCCTTGGACAGGATACTAGCTCCTACGAGCAGTACTTC. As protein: CASSPLGQDTSSYEQYF. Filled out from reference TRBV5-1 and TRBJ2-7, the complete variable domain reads KAGVTQTPRYLIKTRGQQVTLSCSPISGHRSVSWYQQTPGQGLQFLFEYFSETQRNKGNFPGRFSGRQFSNSRSEMNVSTLELGDSALYLCASSPLGQDTSSYEQYFGPGTRLTVT.